The rows below give T cell receptor beta chains drawn from one sample of a study of T-cell reconstitution after alpha-beta-depleted transplantation in children. In TCRdb, the PCR reads were re-called with MiXCR into one record per CDR3 protein. This sample yields 240,000 or so distinct CDR3 sequences, of which approximately 8% are seen a single time; roughly 5.8% belongs to the top ten. The input for sequencing was PBMCs, mostly from graft donor cells, taken 180 days after TCRalphabeta/CD19-depleted stem cell transplant. These TCRs come from a male patient between 5 and 17 years old who had a stem cell transplant for acute lymphoblastic leukemia, so the T cells may come from the graft donor. CDR3s include the opening cysteine and the closing phenylalanine or tryptophan. The D gene is left open where the match is weak. Part of the rows lack a size; the others show once, few, many or a class for expanded clones.

cdr3_nt,cdr3_aa,j_call,d_call,clone_size,v_call,cdr3_length
TGCGCCAGCAGCTTGGAGACAAGACTAGCGGGAGCCGGGGAGCTGTTTTTT,CASSLETRLAGAGELFF,TRBJ2-2,TRBD2,many,TRBV5-1,17
TGTGCCAGCAGCTTAGCGGGGCGTTCTTATCAGCCCCAGCATTTT,CASSLAGRSYQPQHF,TRBJ1-5,-,many,TRBV7-9,15
TGTGCCATCACCCCTTCGGACAGGGGCGGCCTAGGGGGTAATGGCTACACCTTC,CAITPSDRGGLGGNGYTF,TRBJ1-2,TRBD1,-,TRBV10-3,18
TGCAGTGCTTCGACAGGGTTAGACACCGGGGAGCTGTTTTTT,CSASTGLDTGELFF,TRBJ2-2,TRBD1,many,TRBV20-1,14
TGCAGTGCTAGAGGAAAAGTTTGGACCTACGAGCAGTACTTC,CSARGKVWTYEQYF,TRBJ2-7,-,many,TRBV20-1,14
TGTGCCAGCACCCCGGGACAGGGGACCCAGTACTTC,CASTPGQGTQYF,TRBJ2-5,TRBD1,many,TRBV12-3/TRBV12-4,12
TGCGCCAGCAGCTTCAGGAACCCGAACACTGAAGCTTTCTTT,CASSFRNPNTEAFF,TRBJ1-1,-,many,TRBV5-1,14
TGTGCCAGCAGCTTGGGGCCGAACTTTAACTATGGCTACACCTTC,CASSLGPNFNYGYTF,TRBJ1-2,-,-,TRBV5-4,15
TGTGCCAGTAGCGAAAAGGTTGGGGCCGGGGGCTACACCTTC,CASSEKVGAGGYTF,TRBJ1-2,-,many,TRBV19,14
TGTGCCACCAGCAGAGGACAGATGAACACTGAAGCTTTCTTT,CATSRGQMNTEAFF,TRBJ1-1,-,many,TRBV15,14
TGCAGTGCGCCCCTGGCAGGGCCCACAGATACGCAGTATTTT,CSAPLAGPTDTQYF,TRBJ2-3,-,many,TRBV20-1,14
TGCAGTGCTAGAGCCCAGATGAACACTGAAGCTTTCTTT,CSARAQMNTEAFF,TRBJ1-1,-,many,TRBV20-1,13
TGTGCCGTCCTGACGGGGATGAACACTGAAGCTTTCTTT,CAVLTGMNTEAFF,TRBJ1-1,-,few,TRBV7-2,13
TGTGCCAGCAGTTACTCGCAACGGGACAAGCACGGACTAGCGGGGGGGCCCCCCAATGAGCAGTTCTTC,CASSYSQRDKHGLAGGPPNEQFF,TRBJ2-1,TRBD2,-,TRBV6-2/TRBV6-3,23
TGTGCCAGCCGACAGGGCTATGAGCAGTTCTTC,CASRQGYEQFF,TRBJ2-1,TRBD1,-,TRBV28,11
TGTGCCACCAGTGATTTGCGGACAGGGGGCGCGAGGGCTGGGGCCAACGTCCTGACTTTC,CATSDLRTGGARAGANVLTF,TRBJ2-6,TRBD1,few,TRBV24-1,20
TGCGCCAGCAGCGGAGGGGACAGATTGAACACTGAAGCTTTCTTT,CASSGGDRLNTEAFF,TRBJ1-1,TRBD1,many,TRBV5-1,15
TGTGCCAGCAGCTTAGGGCAGGGAGGAGGCTACACCTTC,CASSLGQGGGYTF,TRBJ1-2,-,many,TRBV7-6,13
TGCGCCAGCAGCGAAGGGTTAGGGGCCAACGTCCTGACTTTC,CASSEGLGANVLTF,TRBJ2-6,-,many,TRBV5-1,14
TGCGCCAGCAGCTTGGAGGGCAGACGCAGCACTGAAGCTTTCTTT,CASSLEGRRSTEAFF,TRBJ1-1,-,few,TRBV5-1,15
TGTGCCAGCAGTGGGACAGGAGCTAGCGGAGATACGCAGTATTTT,CASSGTGASGDTQYF,TRBJ2-3,-,many,TRBV6-4,15
TGTGCCAGCAGCTTATTTGGGGACAGGGATTCTGGCAATCAGCCCCAGCATTTT,CASSLFGDRDSGNQPQHF,TRBJ1-5,TRBD1,many,TRBV5-5,18
TGCGCCAGCAGCCCGGGACTAGCGACTTACAATGAGCAGTTCTTC,CASSPGLATYNEQFF,TRBJ2-1,TRBD2,many,TRBV5-1,15
TGTGCCAGCAGCTTGGTAGCTGCCCCTATGGACGAGCAGTACTTC,CASSLVAAPMDEQYF,TRBJ2-7,-,many,TRBV5-6,15
TGTGCCAGCTCACCAGTCCAGGGGGGCTACGAGCAGTACTTC,CASSPVQGGYEQYF,TRBJ2-7,-,-,TRBV18,14
TGTGCCAGCAGAAAGGGAGCGGGAGCCACGCAGTATTTT,CASRKGAGATQYF,TRBJ2-3,TRBD2,many,TRBV12-3/TRBV12-4,13
TGTGCCAGCAGCTTAAAGCCTACAGGGGGAGGCACTGAAGCTTTCTTT,CASSLKPTGGGTEAFF,TRBJ1-1,TRBD1,many,TRBV7-6,16
TGCGCCAGCACCGTCGACAGTTACTCCTACAATGAGCAGTTCTTC,CASTVDSYSYNEQFF,TRBJ2-1,-,many,TRBV4-1,15
TGTGCCAGCAGTGACCCCGCCAGGGACACTGAAGCTTTCTTT,CASSDPARDTEAFF,TRBJ1-1,-,many,TRBV6-1,14
TGCGCCAGCAGCCGGACTCGGGCCTGGACCTACGAGCAGTACTTC,CASSRTRAWTYEQYF,TRBJ2-7,-,many,TRBV5-1,15
TGTGCCAGCAGCCAAGATCGGGACAGGCCCTACGAGCAGTACTTC,CASSQDRDRPYEQYF,TRBJ2-7,TRBD1,few,TRBV3-1,15
TGCGCCACGGCCCAACAGGGGGGCTATGGCTACACCTTC,CATAQQGGYGYTF,TRBJ1-2,TRBD1,-,TRBV5-1,13
TGCAGCGTTGGCCCCCTGACAGGGAGAGGGGGGGATGAGCAGTTCTTC,CSVGPLTGRGGDEQFF,TRBJ2-1,-,many,TRBV29-1,16
TGCGCCAGCAGCTTGGCCCACTTCCCCTACAATGAGCAGTTCTTC,CASSLAHFPYNEQFF,TRBJ2-1,-,many,TRBV5-1,15
TGTGCCAGCAGCTTACGCGGGAGGCATGGGGCCAACGTCCTGACTTTC,CASSLRGRHGANVLTF,TRBJ2-6,TRBD2,many,TRBV7-9,16
TGTGCCACCAGTGATTTGGAACAGGGGAGGGGGCAGTTCTTC,CATSDLEQGRGQFF,TRBJ2-1,-,-,TRBV24-1,14
TGTGCCAGCAGTTTAGACAAGGGGGTGTCCTACGAGCAGTACTTC,CASSLDKGVSYEQYF,TRBJ2-7,-,many,TRBV12-3/TRBV12-4,15
TGTGCCAGCAGCCAAGACCTAACCGCTGACAAAAACATTCAGTACTTC,CASSQDLTADKNIQYF,TRBJ2-4,-,many,TRBV4-2,16
TGTGCCATCAGTGAGTCAAATCAGCCCCAGCATTTT,CAISESNQPQHF,TRBJ1-5,-,many,TRBV10-3,12
TGTGCCAGCAGCTCGCGGGGTGGCTACACCTTC,CASSSRGGYTF,TRBJ1-2,-,many,TRBV7-9,11
TGTGCCAGCAGTTTAAGGTACGAGCAGTACTTC,CASSLRYEQYF,TRBJ2-7,-,many,TRBV28,11
TGTGCCAGTAGTATAAGAGTGGGACTAGCGGGAGAGAAGACCCAGTACTTC,CASSIRVGLAGEKTQYF,TRBJ2-5,TRBD2,many,TRBV19,17
TGCAGTGCTAGGGGGGGCGGGGGTGGAGAGACCCAGTACTTC,CSARGGGGGETQYF,TRBJ2-5,-,many,TRBV20-1,14
TGCAGTGTCAAGCGGGCTAGCGGGGGGCCGAACACCGGGGAGCTGTTTTTT,CSVKRASGGPNTGELFF,TRBJ2-2,TRBD2,many,TRBV20-1,17
TGCAGCGTCGAGAAAGTAGCGGGAGGGCCGGATGAGCAGTTCTTC,CSVEKVAGGPDEQFF,TRBJ2-1,TRBD2,many,TRBV29-1,15